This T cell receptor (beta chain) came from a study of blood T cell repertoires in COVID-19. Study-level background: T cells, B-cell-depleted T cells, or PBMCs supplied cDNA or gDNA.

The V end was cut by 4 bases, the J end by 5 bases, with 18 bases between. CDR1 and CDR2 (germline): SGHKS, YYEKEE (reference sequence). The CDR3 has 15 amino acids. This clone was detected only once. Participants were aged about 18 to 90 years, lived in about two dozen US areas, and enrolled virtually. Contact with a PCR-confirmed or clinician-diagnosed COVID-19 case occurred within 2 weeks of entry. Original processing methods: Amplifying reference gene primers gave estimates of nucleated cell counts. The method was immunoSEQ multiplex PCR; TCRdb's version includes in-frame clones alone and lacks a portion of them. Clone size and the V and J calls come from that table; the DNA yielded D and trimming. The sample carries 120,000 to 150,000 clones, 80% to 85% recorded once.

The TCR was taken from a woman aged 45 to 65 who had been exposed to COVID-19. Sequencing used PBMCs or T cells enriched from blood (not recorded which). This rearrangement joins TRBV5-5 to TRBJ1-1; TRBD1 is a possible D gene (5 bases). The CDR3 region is CASSKSQGSTTEAFF. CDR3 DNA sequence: TGTGCCAGCAGCAAAAGTCAGGGTAGTACGACTGAAGCTTTCTTT.